The clone carrying this T cell receptor beta chain was seen many times. Its antigen remains unidentified. TCRdb re-called the reads with MiXCR, one entry per CDR3 protein. The data show 900,000 to 950,000 distinct CDR3 sequences, approximately 32% seen once. This specimen belongs to a study of T cell repertoires in cytomegalovirus infection. Overall study context: The authors relied on CMV epitopes, both recently identified HLA-C-restricted and well-studied HLA-B-restricted. CMV infection and matching HLA type were both indicated by public TCR beta signatures.

Whole-study results and caveats: In two of eight donors, the top clonotype was HLA-C-restricted CMV-specific.

The specimen was cultured CD8+ T cells from PBMCs, collected from culture after CMV antigen stimulation. The TCR sequence derives from a human donor in good health (CMV status not recorded). Some clones in this sample may be carry-over from other donors' samples.

CDR3 loop: CASGKEVDNEQFF. For the CDR3, the DNA is TGTGCCAGCGGAAAGGAGGTGGACAATGAGCAGTTCTTC. This rearrangement joins TRBV7-8 to TRBJ2-1, with D tentatively TRBD2 (5 bases). This CDR3 spans 13 amino acids. V lost 8 bases and J 5 bases, leaving 13 bases between the germline ends. The germline CDR1 and CDR2 sequences are SGHVS and FQNEAQ.